This T cell receptor beta chain was profiled in a study of blood T cell repertoires in COVID-19. Background on the study: Specimens from acute and convalescent COVID-19 originated in the United States, Italy and Spain.

Study processing details: Nucleated cell counts were estimated from reference gene primer amplification. Clones were read by immunoSEQ multiplex PCR, and TCRdb kept only the in-frame ones, dropping some. That table supplies the V and J calls and clone size; D and trimming were determined from the DNA. The table lists about 150,000 clones, 84% of them singletons. CDR1 is LNHDA and CDR2 is SQIVND in the germline V gene (reference sequence). This CDR3 region has 15 residues. The germline V and J ends were trimmed by 1 base and 3 bases, with 10 bases remaining between them. The chain has TRBV19 and TRBJ1-5, with TRBD1 as a possible D gene (5 bases). The receptor's source is a woman aged 45-60 years with acute or convalescent COVID-19. The source material was peripheral blood. The CDR3 reads CASSIVRDSNQPQHF. The CDR3, as DNA: TGTGCCAGTAGTATAGTCAGGGACTCCAATCAGCCCCAGCATTTT.